Presented here are 25 T cell receptor beta chains from one specimen sequenced in a study of blood T cells in healthy people across ages. Together with a sample-barcoded 5' primer, a J-beta primer mix was included in a second PCR lasting about 7 to 12 cycles. TCRdb processed the 5' RACE reads anew with MiXCR; each CDR3 protein has one entry. The data hold 700,000 to 900,000 distinct CDR3 sequences, with about 26% observed a single time. The data also belong to a second study, concerning T cells of mothers and their children.

The specimen was blood. Receptors were obtained from a boy aged 5-17 years in good health.

The chain joins TRBV5-1 to TRBJ2-5, with 8 bases lining up with TRBD2. After removal of 8 bases from V and 6 bases from J, the junction contained 12 bases not matched to a gene. The CDR3 length is 14 residues. Germline V gene sequence: CDR1 SGHRS, CDR2 YFSETQ. The CDR3 reads CASGPGLVEQTQYF. In nucleotides, the CDR3 is TGCGCCAGTGGCCCGGGACTAGTCGAGCAGACCCAGTACTTC.

The rearrangement uses TRBV5-1 and TRBJ2-2; 8 bases are shared with TRBD1. CDR1 is SGHRS and CDR2 is YFSETQ in the germline V gene. The CDR3 is 15 amino acids. V dropped 0 bases and J dropped 5; count of bases not matched to a gene: 3. CDR3 DNA: TGCGCCAGCAGCTTGGACGACAGGGGTACCGGGGAGCTGTTTTTT. As protein: CASSLDDRGTGELFF.

The V and J genes are TRBV28 and TRBJ1-5; D gene uncertain. V lost 6 bases and J 9 bases, leaving 12 bases between the germline ends. This CDR3 region has 12 residues. Germline-derived CDR1 and CDR2 are MDHEN and SYDVKM. In DNA form, the CDR3 reads TGTGCCAGCAGGGCGGTGGGTCGGCCCCAGCATTTT. It specifies CASRAVGRPQHF.

This clonotype turned up a few times. This chain connects TRBV5-1 to TRBJ2-7, with D hard to call. Germline V gene lookup returns CDR1 SGHRS and CDR2 YFSETQ. With 5 bases removed from V and 0 bases from J, the gap between germline ends came to 12 bases. The CDR3 sequence is 14 residues long. CDR3 amino acids: CASRRLDPSYEQYF. DNA of the CDR3: TGCGCCAGCAGACGGCTGGACCCCTCCTACGAGCAGTACTTC.

This chain links TRBV5-1 with TRBJ2-1; 13 bases map to TRBD2. This CDR3 contains 17 residues. From germline, CDR1 is SGHRS and CDR2 YFSETQ. V lost 0 bases and J lost 3; bases outside the gene matches: 3. The CDR3 sequence: CASSLGLAGGGYNEQFF. CDR3 nucleotide sequence: TGCGCCAGCAGCTTGGGACTAGCGGGGGGCGGCTACAATGAGCAGTTCTTC.

This clonotype was counted between two and nine times. The genes are TRBV10-3 and TRBJ1-2; no clear D gene. V gave up 0 bases and J gave up 4 bases, with 12 bases separating them. Looked up from germline, CDR1 is ENHRY and CDR2 is SYGVKD. There are 15 residues in the CDR3. The CDR3 reads CAISESASMGYGYTF. The CDR3 DNA is TGTGCCATCAGTGAGTCGGCCAGCATGGGCTATGGCTACACCTTC.

This clonotype was seen more than once but under ten times. The gene calls are TRBV20-1 and TRBJ2-5; 9 bases are shared with TRBD2. Germline-derived CDR1 and CDR2 are DFQATT and SNEGSKA (reference sequence). This CDR3 region has 16 residues. After removal of 0 bases from V and 2 bases from J, the junction contained 7 bases not matched to a gene. CDR3 residues: CSARDLSGGFQETQYF. CDR3 sequence (DNA): TGCAGTGCTAGAGATCTTAGCGGGGGTTTTCAAGAGACCCAGTACTTC.

The chain combines TRBV7-9 with TRBJ1-1; TRBD1 matches at 8 bases. Trimming at V came to 1 base and at J to 7 bases, leaving 5 bases not matched to a gene. The CDR3 is 14 amino acids. Germline lookup yields CDR1 SEHNR and CDR2 FQNEAQ (reference sequence). CDR3 loop: CASSLEDRDYEAFF. CDR3 DNA sequence: TGTGCCAGCAGCTTAGAGGACAGGGATTATGAAGCTTTCTTT. Full variable domain (rest looked up from reference TRBV7-9 and TRBJ1-1): DTGVSQNPRHKITKRGQNVTFRCDPISEHNRLYWYRQTLGQGPEFLTYFQNEAQLEKSRLLSDRFSAERPKGSFSTLEIQRTEQGDSAMYLCASSLEDRDYEAFFGQGTRLTVV.

V is TRBV28 and J is TRBJ1-1; D gene ambiguous. Germline V CDR1 and CDR2: MDHEN, SYDVKM. The ends were cut back, 6 bases at V and 0 bases at J, with 11 bases in the middle. CDR3 size: 14 residues. This chain's CDR3 is CASSKAIMNTEAFF. The CDR3 nucleotides are TGTGCCAGCAGCAAGGCCATTATGAACACTGAAGCTTTCTTT.

This clonotype occurred a few times. In nucleotides, the CDR3 is TGTGCCAGCAGACTGACAGGGGCCCGCCAAGAGACCCAGTACTTC. This encodes CASRLTGARQETQYF. The V call is TRBV13, the J call TRBJ2-5, with 8 positions matching TRBD1. The junction had 7 bases not matched to a gene; V was cut back by 6 bases and J by 1 base. The CDR3 extends over 15 amino acids. Germline V gene data show CDR1 as PRHDT and CDR2 as FYEKMQ (reference sequence).

The table lists this clonotype with a few counts. The chain combines TRBV30 with TRBJ2-1; D remains ambiguous. The CDR3 covers 12 residues. Per germline, CDR1 GTSNPN and CDR2 SVGIG (reference sequence). Trimming cost V 7 bases and J 8 bases, with 15 bases left between them. Here the CDR3 DNA reads TGTGCCTCGGGCCTCCCTAAACATGAGCAGTTCTTC. Its protein is CASGLPKHEQFF.

The chain joins TRBV20-1 to TRBJ2-3; no clear D. The germline V gene has CDR1 DFQATT and CDR2 SNEGSKA (reference sequence). The CDR3 is made up of 15 amino acids. With 5 bases removed from V and 2 bases from J, the gap between germline ends came to 17 bases. The CDR3 here is CSASPLTLYTDTQYF. The DNA of the CDR3 is TGCAGTGCTTCTCCCCTGACTCTTTACACAGATACGCAGTATTTT.

This sequence joins TRBV7-9 and TRBJ2-6; 10 nucleotides align to TRBD1. CDR1 and CDR2 from the germline V gene are SEHNR and FQNEAQ (reference sequence). V lost 5 bases to trimming and J lost 5 bases; unmatched junction nucleotides: 12. The length of the CDR3 is 18 residues. CDR3: CASSGGTGASSRANVLTF. CDR3 bases: TGTGCCAGCAGCGGCGGGACAGGGGCCAGTTCGAGGGCCAACGTCCTGACTTTC.

This chain joins TRBV4-1 and TRBJ2-5, with D uncertain. The J call may be mistaken, given a closer DNA end match to TRBJ2-1. CDR1 is MGHRA and CDR2 is YSYEKL in the germline V gene. This CDR3 has 15 amino acids. The CDR3 bases are TGCGCCAGCAGCCAAGGCTTGGCAGACTACAATGAGCAGTTCTTC. This codes for CASSQGLADYNEQFF.

There are a few counts of this clonotype. V gene TRBV7-6 combines with J gene TRBJ2-3; D remains ambiguous. The germline CDR1 and CDR2 sequences are SGHVS and FNYEAQ. V was cut by 1 base and J by 3 bases, with 17 bases left in between. This CDR3 spans 17 amino acids. CDR3 sequence: CASSLVEPRAPTDTQYF. The CDR3 coding sequence is TGTGCCAGCAGCTTAGTGGAGCCACGGGCCCCAACAGATACGCAGTATTTT.

This sequence joins TRBV7-9 and TRBJ2-1, with 11 bases aligning to TRBD2. The end of the DNA aligns better with TRBJ2-7, so the J call may be wrong. CDR1 SEHNR and CDR2 FQNEAQ come from the germline V gene (reference sequence). This CDR3 has 18 residues. This CDR3 reads CASSFPTSGGPRFYEQYF. CDR3 coding DNA: TGTGCCAGCAGCTTTCCTACTAGCGGGGGACCTCGGTTCTACGAGCAGTACTTC.

The J gene is TRBJ2-2, the V gene TRBV24-1; 7 nucleotides align to TRBD1. This CDR3 comprises 16 residues. V was clipped by 4 bases and J by 7 bases; unmatched bases: 11. Germline CDR1 KGHDR, CDR2 SFDVKD. CDR3 nucleotide sequence: TGTGCCACCAGTGACCCCCGACAGGGCGTTGGCGGGGAGCTGTTTTTT. It encodes CATSDPRQGVGGELFF.

The chain combines TRBV11-2 with TRBJ2-5; tentative D call: TRBD2 (5 bases). The CDR3 covers 13 residues. The germline V gene encodes CDR1 SGHAT and CDR2 FQNNGV. V was trimmed by 1 base and J by 6 bases, leaving 9 bases between them. The CDR3 coding sequence is TGTGCCAGCAGCTTAGCTGGGGAGAAGACCCAGTACTTC. This translates into CASSLAGEKTQYF.

This clonotype came up a few times. The chain links TRBV7-9 to TRBJ1-1, with D hard to call. CDR3 length equals 14 residues. Germline V gene lookup returns CDR1 SEHNR and CDR2 FQNEAQ (reference sequence). With 5 bases removed from V and 6 bases from J, the gap between germline ends came to 16 bases. CDR3 DNA: TGTGCCAGCAGCCCCCCCGGGAAGGAGGCTGAAGCTTTCTTT. Protein sequence: CASSPPGKEAEAFF.

This clonotype was counted ten times or more. A junction boundary mismatches the germline segment, possibly from a read error. V is TRBV7-7 and J is TRBJ2-5; 8 bases agree with TRBD1. The CDR3 has 14 residues. The V gene's germline CDR1 is SSHAT and CDR2 FNYEAQ (reference sequence). In DNA, the CDR3 is TGTGCTAGCAGCGCTGGACAGGGCGGAGAGACCCAGTACTTC. Its translation is CASSAGQGGETQYF.

The chain couples TRBV5-1 to TRBJ2-2; D may be TRBD1 or TRBD2 (5 bases each). The CDR3 spans 15 residues. Germline-derived CDR1 and CDR2 are SGHRS and YFSETQ. The V and J ends lost 4 bases and 0 bases respectively, with 10 bases between them. The CDR3 loop is CASSIEGPNTGELFF. The CDR3 bases are TGCGCCAGCAGCATAGAGGGACCGAACACCGGGGAGCTGTTTTTT.

This rearrangement joins TRBV12-3 or TRBV12-4 to TRBJ1-2, with D possibly TRBD1 on 6 matching bases. The CDR3 runs 15 residues. The V and J ends lost 5 bases and 4 bases respectively, with 17 bases between them. In nucleotides, the CDR3 is TGTGCCAGCAGTCTATTACTTACAGGGTTCTATGGCTACACCTTC. Protein product: CASSLLLTGFYGYTF.

This clonotype was observed a handful of times. The J gene is TRBJ2-3, the V gene TRBV13, with TRBD2 matching over 9 bases. Germline assignment: CDR1 PRHDT and CDR2 FYEKMQ (reference sequence). V was clipped by 2 bases and J by 4 bases; unmatched bases: 7. The CDR3 is 16 residues long. CDR3 in DNA: TGTGCCAGCAGCTTAAGAGGGACTAGCTGGGCAGATACGCAGTATTTT. Protein product: CASSLRGTSWADTQYF.

This clonotype was recorded a few times. V and J are TRBV6-1 and TRBJ1-2, with D perhaps TRBD1 (5 bases). The CDR3 is 14 residues long. Germline CDR1 reads MNHNS; CDR2 reads SASEGT. V dropped 7 bases and J dropped 2 bases, with 14 bases sitting between them. CDR3 sequence (DNA): TGTGCCAGCATGATTGGGACGGTAAACTATGGCTACACCTTC. It codes for CASMIGTVNYGYTF.

This chain links TRBV4-1 with TRBJ2-1, with D tentatively TRBD1 (6 bases). The J call is doubtful: the DNA matches TRBJ2-5 better. CDR3 length: 14 amino acids. CDR1 and CDR2 from the germline V gene are MGHRA and YSYEKL. The CDR3 region is CASSPYRVGETQYF. Written as DNA, the CDR3 is TGCGCCAGCAGCCCCTACAGGGTTGGGGAGACCCAGTACTTC.